Below, 13 T cell receptor beta chains from the same sample are listed, as sequenced in a study of T cells expressing NK-cell markers. One entry per CDR3 protein, without DNA, is what TCRdb gives after re-calling the 5' RACE reads. The sample holds around 180,000 distinct CDR3 sequences. Sequencing used blood T cells: a sorted CD56 or NKG2C T cell subset, CD4+ or CD8+ T cells, or bulk PBMC T cells (not recorded which). These receptors came from a man aged 18 to 69 in good health.

This chain connects TRBV20-1 to TRBJ2-1; the TCRdb D gene call, TRBD2, has no DNA to confirm it. This CDR3 is 14 amino acids long. Germline CDR1 and CDR2: DFQATT and SNEGSKA (reference sequence). The CDR3 loop is CSAFLAGGIYEQFF.

This sequence joins TRBV11-1 and TRBJ2-1; TCRdb's D call, TRBD2, is unchecked because there is no DNA. The CDR3 sequence is 15 residues long. Germline V gives CDR1 SGHAT, CDR2 FQDESV (reference sequence). The CDR3 region is CASSPTSGPYNEQFF.

The rearrangement uses TRBV27 and TRBJ2-7; no DNA is available, so the TRBD2 call from TCRdb remains unchecked. CDR3 length: 13 residues. CDR1 is MNHEY and CDR2 is SMNVEV in the germline V gene (reference sequence). CDR3 sequence reads: CASSLSVSGEQYF.

The chain combines TRBV7-7 with TRBJ2-7; TCRdb picks TRBD1, but there is no DNA to check that call. Per the germline V gene, CDR1 is SSHAT and CDR2 is FNYEAQ (reference sequence). There are 13 residues in the CDR3. The CDR3 loop is CASSPGASYEQYF. Looking up the rest from reference TRBV7-7 and TRBJ2-7 gives the full variable domain: GAGVSQSPRYKVTKRGQDVTLRCDPISSHATLYWYQQALGQGPEFLTYFNYEAQPDKSGLPSDRFSAERPEGSISTLTIQRTEQRDSAMYRCASSPGASYEQYFGPGTRLTVT.

This chain uses TRBV12-3 or TRBV12-4 with TRBJ2-2; checking the TCRdb D call of TRBD1 is not possible without DNA. This CDR3 is 16 amino acids long. This CDR3 reads CASSPLEATNTGELFF.

The V and J genes are TRBV29-1 and TRBJ2-2; TCRdb picks TRBD1, but there is no DNA to check that call. Looked up from germline, CDR1 is SQVTM and CDR2 is ANQGSEA. This CDR3 contains 16 residues. CDR3: CSVEALTGGDTGELFF.

The chain has TRBV25-1 and TRBJ1-1; no DNA is available, so the TRBD1 call from TCRdb remains unchecked. The V gene's germline CDR1 is MGHDK and CDR2 SYGVNS. The CDR3 spans 15 residues. The CDR3 loop is CASSEIGGLNTEAFF. Supplemented by reference TRBV25-1 and TRBJ1-1, the full variable domain reads EADIYQTPRYLVIGTGKKITLECSQTMGHDKMYWYQQDPGMELHLIHYSYGVNSTEKGDLSSESTVSRIRTEHFPLTLESARPSHTSQYLCASSEIGGLNTEAFFGQGTRLTVV.

The V call is TRBV6-6, the J call TRBJ2-5. CDR1 is MNHNY, CDR2 SVGAGI, per germline (reference sequence). This CDR3 contains 12 residues. The CDR3 sequence is CASSHDRRTQYF.

The genes are TRBV30 and TRBJ2-7. CDR3 size: 13 residues. Germline values: CDR1 GTSNPN, CDR2 SVGIG (reference sequence). The chain's CDR3 is CAGRDTSSYEQYF.

The chain combines TRBV20-1 with TRBJ1-2. The CDR3 totals 14 residues. Germline V CDR1 and CDR2: DFQATT, SNEGSKA (reference sequence). This CDR3 reads CSATGLTENYGYTF.

The genes are TRBV5-6 and TRBJ2-3; TCRdb selects TRBD1, and the lack of DNA leaves this call unchecked. The CDR3 runs to 13 residues. The germline V gene has CDR1 SGHDT and CDR2 YYEEEE. CDR3 residues: CASGGSGTDTQYF.

The J gene is TRBJ1-1, the V gene TRBV12-3 or TRBV12-4; TCRdb outputs TRBD1, but without DNA this stays unchecked. The CDR3 has 17 residues. Here the CDR3 reads CASSFSDRAVLNTEAFF.

This chain uses TRBV7-9 with TRBJ1-2; checking the TCRdb D call of TRBD1 is not possible without DNA. CDR1 and CDR2 from the germline V gene are SEHNR and FQNEAQ (reference sequence). The CDR3 is 13 amino acids. CDR3: CASSYRDNYGYTF.